One and the same sample provided the 18 T cell receptor beta chains below, sequenced in a study of T cells in narcolepsy. Generated by immunoSEQ multiplex PCR, the TCRdb table keeps only in-frame clones and is missing some. In the table there are under 30,000 clones, around 78% of which are singletons. Sequences were obtained from CD45RA- memory CD4+ T cells from PBMCs. These receptors originate from a human donor with narcolepsy.

The genes are TRBV2 and TRBJ2-6; 7 bases map to TRBD1. From germline, CDR1 is SNHLY and CDR2 FYNNEI. Trimming at V came to 6 bases and at J to 2 bases, leaving 7 bases not matched to a gene. This CDR3 comprises 16 residues. CDR3 region: CASRSLDRAGANVLTF. CDR3 nucleotides: TGTGCCAGCAGGAGCCTAGACAGGGCTGGGGCCAACGTCCTGACTTTC. The full variable domain, completed using reference TRBV2 and TRBJ2-6, is EPEVTQTPSHQVTQMGQEVILRCVPISNHLYFYWYRQILGQKVEFLVSFYNNEISEKSEIFDDQFSVERPDGSNFTLKIRSTKLEDSAMYFCASRSLDRAGANVLTFGAGSRLTVL.

The chain has TRBV7-9 and TRBJ2-3, with D possibly matching TRBD1 (5 bases). V was trimmed by 10 bases and J by 4 bases, leaving 9 bases between them. This CDR3 comprises 11 residues. Germline V CDR1 and CDR2: SEHNR, FQNEAQ (reference sequence). The CDR3 sequence is CATWGSDTQYF. In DNA, the CDR3 is TGTGCCACGTGGGGCTCAGATACGCAGTATTTT.

The chain employs TRBV5-1 and TRBJ1-1; a weak D match, TRBD1 (5 bases). With 5 bases removed from V and 2 bases from J, the gap between germline ends came to 13 bases. CDR3 size: 14 residues. CDR1 is SGHRS and CDR2 is YFSETQ in the germline V gene. This CDR3 reads CASRLGPGNTEAFF. The CDR3 DNA reads as TGCGCCAGCAGACTGGGACCTGGCAACACTGAAGCTTTCTTT.

This chain joins TRBV19 and TRBJ2-5; 10 bases line up with TRBD1. With V trimmed by 5 bases and J by 6 bases, 3 bases remained unmatched. The CDR3 spans 13 residues. Germline assignment: CDR1 LNHDA and CDR2 SQIVND (reference sequence). The CDR3 nucleotides are TGTGCCAGTAGTCTGGGACAGGGGCAGACCCAGTACTTC. Amino acids: CASSLGQGQTQYF.

The rearrangement links TRBV28 to TRBJ1-6, with 11 bases aligning to TRBD1. Germline CDR1 MDHEN, CDR2 SYDVKM. The ends lost 2 bases at V and 9 bases at J; junction bases unmatched: 3. CDR3 length: 15 amino acids. CDR3 DNA sequence: TGTGCCAGCAGTTTACCGGACAGGGGGCGTTCACCCCTCCACTTT. Residues: CASSLPDRGRSPLHF. The variable domain in full, completed from reference TRBV28 and TRBJ1-6, reads DVKVTQSSRYLVKRTGEKVFLECVQDMDHENMFWYRQDPGLGLRLIYFSYDVKMKEKGDIPEGYSVSREKKERFSLILESASTNQTSMYLCASSLPDRGRSPLHFGNGTRLTVT.

This clone came up a few times. V usage is TRBV7-9 and J usage is TRBJ1-4, with D tentatively TRBD1 (5 bases). The CDR3 runs to 13 residues. CDR1 is SEHNR, CDR2 FQNEAQ, per germline (reference sequence). Trimming removed 3 bases at V and 11 bases at J, with 13 bases between. This CDR3 reads CASSFGPQGKLFF. DNA for the CDR3: TGTGCCAGCAGCTTCGGACCCCAGGGCAAACTGTTTTTT.

The V gene is TRBV5-6, the J gene TRBJ2-1, with 11 nucleotides matching TRBD1. V trimming: 2 bases; J trimming: 3 bases; junction bases outside the gene matches: 4. The germline gives CDR1 SGHDT, CDR2 YYEEEE. The CDR3 runs 16 residues. This chain's CDR3 is CASSLKGQGVYNEQFF. The CDR3 DNA is TGTGCCAGCAGCTTAAAGGGACAGGGGGTCTACAATGAGCAGTTCTTC.

This chain joins TRBV5-1 and TRBJ2-7, with 11 bases matching TRBD1. V trimming: 4 bases; J trimming: 1 base; junction bases outside the gene matches: 4. The CDR3 covers 15 residues. CDR1 is SGHRS and CDR2 is YFSETQ in the germline V gene. Written as DNA, the CDR3 is TGCGCCAGCAGCCCCGGGACAGGGGGGTCCTACGAGCAGTACTTC. Translated, it gives CASSPGTGGSYEQYF.

V is TRBV11-2 and J is TRBJ2-7, with D possibly being TRBD1 (5 bases). Germline values: CDR1 SGHAT, CDR2 FQNNGV. Trimming took off 5 bases at V and 3 bases at J, with 14 bases between the two ends. The CDR3 totals 14 residues. The DNA of the CDR3 is TGTGCCAGCAGCACAGGACAAACCGTCTACGAGCAGTACTTC. Translating it yields CASSTGQTVYEQYF.

The J gene is TRBJ2-3, the V gene TRBV11-3; TRBD1 or TRBD2 may be the D gene (5 bases each). Trimming took 2 bases from V and 0 from J, leaving 9 bases between them. This CDR3 has 15 residues. The germline V gene has CDR1 SGHNT and CDR2 YENEEA. The CDR3 DNA sequence: TGTGCCAGCAGCTTACGGGGCCGGAGCACAGATACGCAGTATTTT. It is translated as CASSLRGRSTDTQYF. The full variable domain, its missing parts supplied by reference TRBV11-3 and TRBJ2-3, is EAGVVQSPRYKIIEKKQPVAFWCNPISGHNTLYWYLQNLGQGPELLIRYENEEAVDDSQLPKDRFSAERLKGVDSTLKIQPAELGDSAVYLCASSLRGRSTDTQYFGPGTRLTVL.

This chain joins TRBV7-6 and TRBJ2-7; the match to TRBD2 covers 9 bases. Trimming at V came to 2 bases and at J to 5 bases, leaving 7 bases not matched to a gene. CDR1 is SGHVS, CDR2 FNYEAQ, per germline. CDR3 length: 15 amino acids. In DNA form, the CDR3 reads TGTGCCAGCAGCTTAACCGGCGGGGGGGCTGACGAGCAGTACTTC. This codes for CASSLTGGGADEQYF.

The chain has TRBV5-1 and TRBJ2-5; D is unclear. Trimming stripped 4 bases from V and 3 bases from J, with 13 bases between. The CDR3 is 14 amino acids. The germline V gene has CDR1 SGHRS and CDR2 YFSETQ. CDR3: CASSRSSLKETQYF. Written as DNA, the CDR3 is TGCGCCAGCAGCAGATCCTCGCTCAAAGAGACCCAGTACTTC.

The CDR3 DNA reads as TGTGCCAGCTCACCAGAGGGTCTCAACTATGGCTACACCTTC. As protein: CASSPEGLNYGYTF. The V and J genes are TRBV18 and TRBJ1-2; the D is unclear. CDR3 size: 14 residues. Trimming cost V 2 bases and J 2 bases, with 9 bases left between them. The germline gives CDR1 KGHSH, CDR2 LQKENI.

The V call is TRBV5-4, the J call TRBJ2-1; tentatively, D is TRBD1 or TRBD2 (5 bases each). CDR3 size: 13 residues. V lost 3 bases and J lost 5, with 9 bases in between. From germline, CDR1 is SGHNT and CDR2 YYREEE (reference sequence). The CDR3 DNA sequence: TGTGCCAGCAGCTCGGGACCCGACAATGAGCAGTTCTTC. Amino acids: CASSSGPDNEQFF. Full variable domain (remainder filled in from reference TRBV5-4 and TRBJ2-1): ETGVTQSPTHLIKTRGQQVTLRCSSQSGHNTVSWYQQALGQGPQFIFQYYREEENGRGNFPPRFSGLQFPNYSSELNVNALELDDSALYLCASSSGPDNEQFFGPGTRLTVL.

The J gene is TRBJ2-5, the V gene TRBV19; perhaps TRBD2 as D (5 bases). From germline, CDR1 is LNHDA and CDR2 SQIVND (reference sequence). Trimming stripped 9 bases from V and 4 bases from J, with 12 bases between. The CDR3 extends over 12 amino acids. CDR3: CASRQGGETQYF. As DNA, the CDR3 is TGTGCCAGCCGCCAAGGAGGAGAGACCCAGTACTTC.

This chain connects TRBV7-9 to TRBJ2-7; 8 bases are shared with TRBD2. Per germline, CDR1 SEHNR and CDR2 FQNEAQ (reference sequence). V lost 2 bases and J lost 8; bases outside the gene matches: 8. The CDR3 sequence is 14 residues long. This chain's CDR3 is CASSLNLAGIKQYF. In nucleotides, the CDR3 is TGTGCCAGCAGCTTAAACCTAGCGGGTATTAAGCAGTACTTC.

The V call is TRBV4-1, the J call TRBJ1-4; unclear D gene. CDR1 and CDR2 from the germline V gene are MGHRA and YSYEKL. This CDR3 region has 13 residues. Trimming removed 1 base at V and 7 bases at J, with 7 bases between. CDR3 sequence (DNA): TGCGCCAGCAGCCAAGTGGGAATTGAAAAACTGTTTTTT. Translating it yields CASSQVGIEKLFF.

The CDR3 nucleotides are TGTGCCAGCAGCTGGACAGGGAACACAGATACGCAGTATTTT. The encoded protein is CASSWTGNTDTQYF. The chain is built from TRBV7-9 and TRBJ2-3; 8 positions match TRBD1. The CDR3 sequence is 14 residues long. Per germline, CDR1 SEHNR and CDR2 FQNEAQ (reference sequence). V was pared by 4 bases and J by 2 bases, with 2 bases of the junction left unmatched.